This T cell receptor (beta chain) was retrieved from a study of blood T cell repertoires in COVID-19. Assay used: immunoSEQ multiplex PCR; TCRdb lists only in-frame clones, some missing. The sample contains around 250,000 clones, roughly four fifths of which appear only once. This CDR3 is 12 amino acids long. Deletions cut 7 bases from V and 8 bases from J, with 12 bases between. Germline V gene sequence: CDR1 MDHEN, CDR2 SYDVKM. Specimen: peripheral blood. This clonotype was sampled from a woman aged 18-29 years with acute or convalescent COVID-19. The V and J genes are TRBV28 and TRBJ2-1; D uncertain. CDR3 DNA sequence: TGTGCCAGCACGAGGAGCATCCATGAGCAGTTCTTC. The encoded protein is CASTRSIHEQFF.